This TCR beta chain came from a study of response to subunit inactivated influenza vaccine. This clonotype was seen only a few times. TCRdb reprocessed the RT-PCR reads via MiXCR and lists one record per CDR3 protein. The profile shows more than 550,000 distinct CDR3 sequences, roughly 12% of them singletons. Germline assignment: CDR1 DFQATT and CDR2 SNEGSKA (reference sequence). The V and J ends lost 3 bases and 6 bases, in that order; junction bases with no gene match: 11. The CDR3 contains 14 residues. A further study also used this sample, focusing on T cells expressing NK-cell markers. This second report adds: cDNA encoding TCR beta was synthesized via 5'RACE template switching incorporating UMIs. Source material for TCR beta repertoires consisted of sorted CD3+CD56+NKG2C+, CD3+CD56+NKG2C- and CD3+CD56-NKG2C+ T cells. Restriction of the sorted population to alpha-beta TCR T cells was achieved in several experiments with an anti-gamma-delta TCR antibody. Expanded clones of NKG2C+ T cells had an unclear HCMV specificity.

This sequence joins TRBV20-1 and TRBJ2-7; 7 bases are a match to TRBD2. This specimen consisted of PBMCs from blood, obtained on the day of vaccination. The sequence came from a man over 45 who received an inactivated influenza vaccine. The CDR3 DNA reads TGCAGTGCTAGCTGGGGGGGAAGCGGCGGCGAGCAGTACTTC. Encoded protein: CSASWGGSGGEQYF.